Each of the 20 T cell receptor beta chains below was sequenced from the same sample in a study of cytomegalovirus exposure and HLA in healthy donors (dated by TCRdb to the late 2010s). Preparation of the library involved the immunoSEQ multiplex PCR assay. For the multiplex PCR, a mixture combining 60 forward primers for TCR Vbeta segments and 13 reverse primers for TCR Jbeta segments was used. TCRdb carries this immuneACCESS record with in-frame sequences only. Its versions omit some clonotypes, under half of them owing to an unresolved V gene in the studies checked, with the rest unexplained. The sample profile shows roughly 180,000 clones; roughly 83% of them were found once. The ten largest clones add up to around 0.97% of the sample. Source material: PBMCs. The receptors here all came from a man younger than 40 in good health and CMV-seronegative.

The table lists this clone with a count of one. This chain links TRBV4-2 with TRBJ2-7; D not certain. Germline V lookup: CDR1 LGHNA, CDR2 YNFKEQ. V gave up 0 bases and J gave up 0 bases, with 12 bases separating them. The CDR3 covers 16 residues. The CDR3 DNA reads as TGTGCCAGCAGCCAAGATTGGGCCCAGAGCTCCTACGAGCAGTACTTC. Translating it yields CASSQDWAQSSYEQYF.

CDR3 sequence reads: CASSRAAGAATDTQYF. Written as DNA, the CDR3 is TGTGCCAGCAGCCGGGCGGCGGGGGCTGCCACAGATACGCAGTATTTT. The chain uses TRBV5-5 and TRBJ2-3, with D maybe TRBD2 (7 bases). Germline CDR1 is SGHKS and CDR2 is YYEKEE (reference sequence). This CDR3 spans 16 amino acids. Trimming shortened V by 4 bases and J by 2 bases, and 17 bases separated the two germline ends.

J is TRBJ2-2 and V is TRBV7-6; a weak D match, TRBD1 (6 bases). Germline loops: CDR1 SGHVS, CDR2 FNYEAQ. V was cut by 1 base and J by 7 bases, with 22 bases left in between. The CDR3 contains 18 residues. The CDR3 region has the DNA TGTGCCAGCAGCTTAGGGACAGATTGGGGCCAAACGGACGGGGAGCTGTTTTTT. This sequence encodes CASSLGTDWGQTDGELFF.

V and J are TRBV25-1 and TRBJ2-3; 11 nucleotides agree with TRBD2. The CDR3 has 15 amino acids. CDR1 is MGHDK and CDR2 is SYGVNS in the germline V gene. V shed 4 bases and J 9 bases; nucleotides not matched to a gene: 9. CDR3 loop: CASSVAGGPFTTQYF. CDR3 DNA: TGTGCCAGCAGTGTAGCGGGAGGGCCTTTCACAACGCAGTATTTT.

By share, this clone ranks as medium-sized. The V and J genes are TRBV6-1 and TRBJ2-3, with 13 bases fitting TRBD2. Losses at the gene ends were 4 bases for V and 5 bases for J; bases not matched to a gene: 0. Germline lookup yields CDR1 MNHNS and CDR2 SASEGT. The CDR3 is 14 residues long. CDR3 in DNA: TGTGCCAGCAGTGGACTAGCGGGGGGAGATACGCAGTATTTT. Translated: CASSGLAGGDTQYF.

This chain connects TRBV11-3 to TRBJ2-7; D is possibly TRBD2 (6 bases). Looked up from germline, CDR1 is SGHNT and CDR2 is YENEEA. This CDR3 spans 12 amino acids. Trimming shortened V by 5 bases and J by 8 bases, and 13 bases separated the two germline ends. The CDR3 is CASSPREYQQYF. CDR3 DNA: TGTGCCAGCAGCCCCCGGGAGTATCAGCAGTACTTC.

This clone appeared once. V gene TRBV18 combines with J gene TRBJ2-4; maybe TRBD2 (7 bases). CDR3 length equals 16 residues. CDR1 is KGHSH, CDR2 LQKENI, per germline. Deletions cut 2 bases from V and 1 base from J, with 12 bases between. This CDR3 reads CASSPAGAFAKNIQYF. As DNA, the CDR3 is TGTGCCAGCTCACCAGCGGGGGCGTTTGCCAAAAACATTCAGTACTTC.

J is TRBJ1-1 and V is TRBV9; D is possibly TRBD1 (5 bases). Germline loops: CDR1 SGDLS, CDR2 YYNGEE. V lost 1 base to trimming and J lost 2 bases, with 9 bases between them. This CDR3 region has 14 residues. Written as DNA, the CDR3 is TGTGCCAGCAGCGTACAGGGCTCCAACACTGAAGCTTTCTTT. Translating gives CASSVQGSNTEAFF.

V gene TRBV18 combines with J gene TRBJ2-7, with 8 bases identical to TRBD1. V lost 3 bases, J lost 3 bases, and 4 bases stayed unmatched. The germline gives CDR1 KGHSH, CDR2 LQKENI. The CDR3 has 14 residues. CDR3 DNA sequence: TGTGCCAGCTCACCGGGACAGGTGAGCTACGAGCAGTACTTC. Translating it yields CASSPGQVSYEQYF.

The sample holds a few counts of this clone. The chain couples TRBV7-9 to TRBJ1-1, with TRBD1 as a possible D gene (6 bases). This CDR3 has 13 residues. Trimming removed 5 bases at V and 3 bases at J, with 10 bases between. CDR1 is SEHNR, CDR2 FQNEAQ, per germline (reference sequence). CDR3 region: CASSLRTDTEAFF. Written as DNA, the CDR3 is TGTGCCAGCAGCCTGCGGACAGACACTGAAGCTTTCTTT.

The rearrangement joins TRBV5-1 to TRBJ1-2; D remains ambiguous. With 1 base removed from V and 6 bases from J, the gap between germline ends came to 22 bases. This CDR3 is built from 17 residues. Germline V gene data show CDR1 as SGHRS and CDR2 as YFSETQ. The CDR3 reads CASSLMISGIGGNGYTF. CDR3 in DNA: TGCGCCAGCAGCTTGATGATTTCGGGGATCGGTGGTAATGGCTACACCTTC.

The rearrangement uses TRBV5-1 and TRBJ1-2, with TRBD1 identical over 8 bases. The CDR3 consists of 14 residues. The junction had 3 bases not matched to a gene; V was cut back by 3 bases and J by 2 bases. Germline values: CDR1 SGHRS, CDR2 YFSETQ. Written as DNA, the CDR3 is TGCGCCAGCAGCTCCGGGACAGGAAACTATGGCTACACCTTC. This sequence encodes CASSSGTGNYGYTF.

The rearrangement uses TRBV21-1 and TRBJ1-5; the table's D call of TRBD1 was not tested on the DNA. TRBV21-1 is an annotated pseudogene. The CDR3 consists of 14 residues. The CDR3 spells CASSKGPGHQPQHF. In nucleotides, the CDR3 is TGTGCCAGCAGCAAAGGCCCAGGGCATCAGCCCCAGCATTTT.

About this clone itself: The same CDR3 is also encoded by other DNA sequences in this sample. This sequence joins TRBV25-1 and TRBJ2-5; 8 nucleotides line up with TRBD1. Unmatched junction bases numbered 4, after V lost 5 bases and J lost 5 bases. Germline lookup yields CDR1 MGHDK and CDR2 SYGVNS. The CDR3 loop spans 13 amino acids. Written as DNA, the CDR3 is TGTGCCAGCAGTAGATACAGGGGGGAGACCCAGTACTTC. Amino acids: CASSRYRGETQYF.

The V and J genes are TRBV6-6 and TRBJ2-7, with 13 bases identical to TRBD2. The J segment lost 2 bases and the V segment lost 5 bases, leaving 6 bases of the junction unmatched. From germline, CDR1 is MNHNY and CDR2 SVGAGI (reference sequence). CDR3 size: 16 residues. The CDR3: CASSRTSGGQAYEQYF. The DNA for the CDR3 is TGTGCCAGCAGTAGGACTAGCGGGGGCCAGGCCTACGAGCAGTACTTC.

A few counts support this clone. V gene TRBV6-5 combines with J gene TRBJ1-3, with TRBD1 as a possible D gene (5 bases). The CDR3 length is 16 residues. Germline V lookup: CDR1 MNHEY, CDR2 SVGAGI. The V end lost 0 bases, the J end lost 1 base, and 10 bases lay between the germline ends. CDR3 region: CASSYSEGESGNTIYF. The CDR3 bases are TGTGCCAGCAGTTACTCGGAAGGGGAATCTGGAAACACCATATATTTT.

J is TRBJ2-5 and V is TRBV5-6, with 10 positions matching TRBD2. This CDR3 comprises 16 residues. V was clipped by 1 base and J by 5 bases; unmatched bases: 8. The germline V gene encodes CDR1 SGHDT and CDR2 YYEEEE. The CDR3 nucleotides are TGTGCCAGCAGCTTGATGCTAGCGGGAGTCGGGGAGACCCAGTACTTC. Translating gives CASSLMLAGVGETQYF.

This chain connects TRBV15 to TRBJ1-3, with 9 positions matching TRBD1. The V and J ends lost 2 bases and 1 base, in that order; junction bases with no gene match: 9. Per the germline V gene, CDR1 is LNHNV and CDR2 is YYDKDF (reference sequence). There are 18 residues in the CDR3. The CDR3 nucleotides read TGTGCCACCAGCAGAACCACGGGACAGGGAAATTCTGGAAACACCATATATTTT. Translation: CATSRTTGQGNSGNTIYF.

This chain joins TRBV4-2 and TRBJ2-3; 7 nucleotides line up with TRBD1. CDR1 and CDR2 from the germline V gene are LGHNA and YNFKEQ. J lost 4 bases, V lost 0 bases, and 7 bases had no gene match. The CDR3 length is 16 residues. The CDR3: CASSQESGQLADTQYF. In DNA form, the CDR3 reads TGTGCCAGCAGCCAAGAATCGGGACAGCTCGCAGATACGCAGTATTTT.

The chain uses TRBV28 and TRBJ1-2; D remains unclear. This CDR3 has 13 residues. Germline CDR1 MDHEN, CDR2 SYDVKM. Trimming stripped 3 bases from V and 3 bases from J, with 8 bases between. The CDR3 loop reads CASSFGIYYGYTF. DNA of the CDR3: TGTGCCAGCAGTTTCGGGATCTACTATGGCTACACCTTC.